This T cell receptor (beta chain) was recorded in a study of shared clonotypes between healthy human individuals. The CDR3 sequence is 13 residues long. V lost 0 bases and J lost 7, with 8 bases in between. Germline CDR1 reads SGHNT; CDR2 reads YYREEE (reference sequence). The repertoire was sequenced with immunoSEQ multiplex PCR; TCRdb's copy has only in-frame clones and lacks some. The table lists 2,500,000 or so clones, approximately 90% of them singletons. The TCR comes from a man younger than 35 in good health. Some clones in this sample may be carry-over from other donors' samples. The sequenced material came from naive CD4+ T cells from PBMCs. Described subset: CD45RA+ positively selected. The chain links TRBV5-4 to TRBJ1-5; maybe TRBD1 (5 bases). CDR3 protein: CASSLGEGQPQHF. Here the CDR3 DNA reads TGTGCCAGCAGCTTGGGGGAGGGGCAGCCCCAGCATTTT.